The sample holds a few counts of the clone carrying this T cell receptor beta chain. Its specificity is not known. These data come from a study of cytomegalovirus exposure and HLA in healthy donors. Whole-study results and caveats: Later analysis suggested most CMV-associated TCR beta chains were HLA-restricted. Many donors carried some public TCRs, although rarity characterized most TCR sequences.

PCR amplification relied on 60 Vbeta primers (plus 13 Jbeta primers). Assay used: immunoSEQ multiplex PCR; TCRdb lists only in-frame clones, some missing. Altogether under 95,000 clones are present, around 80% being singletons, with the ten largest covering roughly 2.2%. Germline V gene data show CDR1 as LNHNV and CDR2 as YYDKDF (reference sequence). The CDR3 sequence is 17 residues long. V dropped 0 bases and J dropped 2; count of bases not matched to a gene: 6. The donors, nominally healthy at sampling, likely had unrecorded immune exposures. Specimen: PBMCs. This receptor was taken from a man aged 40-50 years in good health and CMV-seronegative. The chain joins TRBV15 to TRBJ1-5; 8 bases are shared with TRBD1. CDR3 nucleotide sequence: TGTGCCACCAGCAGAGACAGGGGGCTGCGGGGCAATCAGCCCCAGCATTTT. Residues: CATSRDRGLRGNQPQHF.